A selection of T cell receptor beta chains follows, all from one sample in a study of T cell responses to AZD1222 COVID-19 vaccine. The data were produced by immunoSEQ multiplex PCR, yet TCRdb's version contains in-frame clones alone and is incomplete. The repertoire has about 150,000 clones, over 75% of them found once; the top ten carry 1.4%. The sample was peripheral blood, taken on day 0 of AZD1222 vaccination. These receptors all stem from an adult in good health. Each CDR3 is given with its conserved first and last residue. A D gene is named only where the DNA matches it firmly. Only some rows state a clone size, as once, few, many or a class for expanded clones.

>-|TRBV15|TRBJ1-4|TRBD1
CATSRDESGQGLRRLFF
TGTGCCACCAGCAGAGATGAGTCAGGACAGGGGCTGAGGAGACTGTTTTTT
>-|TRBV9|TRBJ1-4|TRBD1
CASSDDRGEKLFF
TGTGCCAGCAGCGACGACAGGGGTGAAAAACTGTTTTTT
>-|TRBV19|TRBJ2-3|-
CASSINRADTQYF
TGTGCCAGTAGTATTAATAGGGCAGATACGCAGTATTTT
>-|TRBV18|TRBJ2-3|-
CASSPSAQTSTDTQYF
TGTGCCAGCTCACCTTCGGCTCAGACTAGCACAGATACGCAGTATTTT
>medium-sized|TRBV19|TRBJ1-5|TRBD1
CASSIGTGARQPQHF
TGTGCCAGTAGTATAGGGACAGGGGCCCGACAGCCCCAGCATTTT
>-|TRBV24-1|TRBJ2-5|-
CATSDPRPQETQYF
TGTGCCACCAGTGACCCACGTCCGCAAGAGACCCAGTACTTC
>-|TRBV7-9|TRBJ2-6|-
CASSLLGSGANVLTF
TGTGCCAGCAGCCTTTTGGGTTCTGGGGCCAACGTCCTGACTTTC
>-|TRBV15|TRBJ2-7|TRBD1
CATSRNDRGTAHEQYF
TGTGCCACCAGCAGAAATGACAGGGGGACGGCCCACGAGCAGTACTTC
>-|TRBV3-1/TRBV3-2|TRBJ2-7|TRBD2
CASSPNGLAGGDYEQYF
TGTGCCAGCAGCCCAAACGGACTAGCGGGAGGGGACTACGAGCAGTACTTC
>-|TRBV5-5|TRBJ1-1|-
CASSSGLNTEAFF
TGTGCCAGCAGCTCCGGGTTGAACACTGAAGCTTTCTTT
>-|TRBV3-1/TRBV3-2|TRBJ2-1|-
CASSQVGPRLDNEQFF
TGTGCCAGCAGCCAAGTGGGCCCCAGATTGGACAATGAGCAGTTCTTC
>once|TRBV9|TRBJ1-1|-
CASSVFPSTGPNTEAFF
TGTGCCAGCAGCGTATTCCCCTCGACAGGCCCGAACACTGAAGCTTTCTTT
>once|TRBV9|TRBJ2-1|TRBD2
CASSATSGTYNEQFF
TGTGCCAGCAGCGCCACTAGCGGGACTTACAATGAGCAGTTCTTC
>-|TRBV7-2|TRBJ2-1|-
CASSLDFWGLGTENEQFF
TGTGCCAGCAGCTTAGATTTTTGGGGGCTAGGGACTGAGAATGAGCAGTTCTTC
>-|TRBV11-3|TRBJ2-2|-
CASSQRYTGELFF
TGTGCCAGCAGCCAGCGTTACACCGGGGAGCTGTTTTTT
>-|TRBV7-9|TRBJ1-3|TRBD1
CASSFADRGTGNTIYF
TGTGCCAGCAGCTTCGCAGACAGGGGCACTGGAAACACCATATATTTT
>-|TRBV12-3/TRBV12-4|TRBJ1-1|-
CASRERGIEAFF
TGTGCCAGCCGGGAGAGGGGGATTGAAGCTTTCTTT
>-|TRBV10-3|TRBJ1-2|-
CAIRPGANDYGYTF
TGTGCCATCAGGCCAGGGGCTAATGACTATGGCTACACCTTC
>once|TRBV28|TRBJ2-7|TRBD2
CASSLPGGEQYF
TGTGCCAGCAGTCTTCCGGGGGGCGAGCAGTACTTC
>-|TRBV30|TRBJ1-1|-
CAWTPGRRNTEAFF
TGTGCCTGGACCCCGGGGAGGAGGAACACTGAAGCTTTCTTT
>-|TRBV7-2|TRBJ2-7|-
CASSRGTHYEQYF
TGTGCCAGCAGCCGGGGAACACACTACGAGCAGTACTTC
>few|TRBV5-1|TRBJ1-3|TRBD1
CASSWGTGARGNTIYF
TGCGCCAGCAGCTGGGGCACAGGGGCGCGTGGAAACACCATATATTTT
>-|TRBV18|TRBJ1-1|TRBD1
CASSRNDRGSEAFF
TGTGCCAGCTCACGCAATGACAGGGGGTCTGAAGCTTTCTTT
>-|TRBV2|TRBJ2-7|TRBD1
CASRDRVYEQYF
TGTGCCAGCCGGGACAGGGTCTACGAGCAGTACTTC
>-|TRBV7-8|TRBJ2-3|TRBD2
CASSLVFGSGRVVDTQYF
TGTGCCAGCAGCTTAGTTTTCGGTAGCGGGAGGGTCGTAGATACGCAGTATTTT
>-|TRBV4-3|TRBJ1-1|TRBD1
CASSQDRTGLREAFF
TGCGCCAGCAGCCAAGATCGGACAGGCCTAAGGGAAGCTTTCTTT
>few|TRBV7-3|TRBJ2-6|-
CASSFSNSGANVLTF
TGTGCCAGCAGCTTTAGTAACTCTGGGGCCAACGTCCTGACTTTC
>-|TRBV21-1|TRBJ2-2|-
CASIAGTGFFGTGELFF
TGTGCCAGCATCGCGGGGACAGGGTTTTTCGGCACCGGGGAGCTGTTTTTT
>-|TRBV6-5|TRBJ1-1|TRBD1
CASRRGEGAAAFF
TGTGCCAGCAGAAGGGGGGAGGGGGCGGCAGCTTTCTTT
>-|TRBV28|TRBJ1-2|-
CATSLTGGPDYGYTF
TGTGCCACCAGTTTAACCGGGGGCCCAGACTATGGCTACACCTTC
>-|TRBV30|TRBJ1-1|-
CAWTPGPWMNTEAFF
TGTGCCTGGACTCCGGGGCCCTGGATGAACACTGAAGCTTTCTTT
>-|TRBV11-3|TRBJ2-3|-
CASSQGGAVDTQYF
TGTGCCAGCAGCCAGGGGGGGGCTGTAGATACGCAGTATTTT
>-|TRBV27|TRBJ2-2|-
CASTRGQGGRELFF
TGTGCCAGCACTCGGGGGCAGGGAGGCAGGGAGCTGTTTTTT
>-|TRBV19|TRBJ1-5|-
CASSKRAQPQHF
TGTGCCAGTAGTAAGCGGGCTCAGCCCCAGCATTTT
>-|TRBV5-1|TRBJ2-1|TRBD1
CASNARDRAGNEQFF
TGCGCCAGTAACGCCCGGGACAGGGCTGGAAATGAGCAGTTCTTC
>-|TRBV7-2|TRBJ1-6|TRBD1
CASSQGGRNSPLHF
TGTGCCAGCAGCCAAGGGGGCAGAAATTCACCCCTCCACTTT
>once|TRBV5-1|TRBJ2-2|-
CASSFQLQNTGELFF
TGCGCCAGCAGCTTCCAGTTGCAGAACACCGGGGAGCTGTTTTTT
>-|TRBV4-1|TRBJ2-3|TRBD2
CASSQDTGGAEDTQYF
TGCGCCAGCAGCCAAGATACGGGGGGGGCCGAAGATACGCAGTATTTT
>-|TRBV5-1|TRBJ2-3|TRBD2
CASSLGLAGGPDTQYF
TGCGCCAGCAGCTTGGGACTAGCGGGAGGGCCAGATACGCAGTATTTT
>-|TRBV12-3/TRBV12-4|TRBJ1-5|-
CASRSNSNQPQHF
TGTGCCAGCAGATCTAATAGCAATCAGCCCCAGCATTTT
>-|TRBV18|TRBJ1-1|-
CASSLGPANTEAFF
TGTGCCAGCTCCCTCGGGCCCGCGAACACTGAAGCTTTCTTT
>-|TRBV29-1|TRBJ1-1|TRBD1
CSAGQGGSTEAFF
TGCAGCGCAGGACAGGGAGGTAGCACTGAAGCTTTCTTT